This TCR beta chain came from a study of neurological immune-mediated disorders. V dropped 0 bases and J dropped 0; count of bases not matched to a gene: 9. CDR3 size: 19 residues. Looked up from germline, CDR1 is SGHRS and CDR2 is YFSETQ. The sample holds many counts of this clonotype. A single record per CDR3 protein comes from TCRdb applying MiXCR to the 5' RACE reads. The sample has 40,000 to 55,000 distinct CDR3 sequences, around 3.3% seen once; the top ten hold more than 13%. The chain carries TRBV5-1 and TRBJ2-2; TRBD2 matches 9 bases. Sequences were obtained from PBMCs. This TCR was sampled from a woman in her fifties or sixties with multiple sclerosis. DNA for the CDR3: TGCGCCAGCAGCTTGGGAGCGGCGGCTAGCGGGGCGAACACCGGGGAGCTGTTTTTT. It codes for CASSLGAAASGANTGELFF.